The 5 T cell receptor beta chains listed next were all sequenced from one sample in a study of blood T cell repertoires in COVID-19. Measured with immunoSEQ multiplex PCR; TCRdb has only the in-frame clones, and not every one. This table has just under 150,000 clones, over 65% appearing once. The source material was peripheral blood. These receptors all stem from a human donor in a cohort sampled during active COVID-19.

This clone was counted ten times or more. The CDR3 here is CASSSLYDRGEEGSPHQPQHF. The CDR3 DNA is TGTGCCAGCAGTTCCCTCTACGACAGGGGGGAAGAAGGGTCGCCCCATCAGCCCCAGCATTTT. The chain employs TRBV28 and TRBJ1-5; 9 nucleotides line up with TRBD1. Looked up from germline, CDR1 is MDHEN and CDR2 is SYDVKM. After removal of 4 bases from V and 5 bases from J, the junction contained 24 bases not matched to a gene. The CDR3 contains 21 residues.

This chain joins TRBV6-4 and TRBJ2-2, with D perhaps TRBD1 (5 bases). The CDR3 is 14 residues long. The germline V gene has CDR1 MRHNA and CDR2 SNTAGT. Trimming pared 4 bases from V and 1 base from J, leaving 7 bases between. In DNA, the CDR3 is TGTGCCAGCAGTGGCCAGGGGAACACCGGGGAGCTGTTTTTT. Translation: CASSGQGNTGELFF.

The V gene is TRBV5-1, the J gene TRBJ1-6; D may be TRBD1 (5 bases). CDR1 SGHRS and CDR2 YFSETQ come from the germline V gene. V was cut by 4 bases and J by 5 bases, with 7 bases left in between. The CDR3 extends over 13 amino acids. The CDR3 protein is CASSDRNNSPLHF. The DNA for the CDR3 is TGCGCCAGCAGCGACAGAAATAATTCACCCCTCCACTTT.

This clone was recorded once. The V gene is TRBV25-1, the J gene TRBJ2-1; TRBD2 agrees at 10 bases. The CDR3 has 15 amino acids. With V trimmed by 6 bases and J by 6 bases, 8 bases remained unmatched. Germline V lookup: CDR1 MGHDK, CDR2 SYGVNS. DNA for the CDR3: TGTGCCAGCAGGGCTAGCGGGGGACCACTCAATGAGCAGTTCTTC. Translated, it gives CASRASGGPLNEQFF.

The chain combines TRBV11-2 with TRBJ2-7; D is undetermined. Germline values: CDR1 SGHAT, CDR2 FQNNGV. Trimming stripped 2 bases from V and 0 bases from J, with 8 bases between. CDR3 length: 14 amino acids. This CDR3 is CASSLFRSSYEQYV. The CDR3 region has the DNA TGTGCCAGCAGCTTATTCCGGTCCTCCTACGAGCAGTACGTC.